The 9 T cell receptor beta chains presented below share a single source sample, sequenced in a study of cytomegalovirus exposure and HLA in healthy donors. PCR primers comprised 60 Vbeta and 13 Jbeta primers. Using immunoSEQ multiplex PCR, the repertoire was profiled, and TCRdb retains in-frame clones only, with some absent. The sample consists of 110,000 to 150,000 clones, around 80% of them appearing once. The material sequenced was PBMCs. Receptors originate from a man aged 25 to 40 in good health and CMV-seronegative.

The chain carries TRBV10-2 and TRBJ2-2; no clear D gene. V lost 4 bases and J 6 bases, leaving 12 bases between the germline ends. Germline assignment: CDR1 WSHSY and CDR2 SAAADI. CDR3 size: 14 residues. CDR3: CASSGYSGSGELFF. The CDR3 DNA sequence: TGCGCCAGCAGTGGGTACAGTGGGTCCGGGGAGCTGTTTTTT.

The chain carries TRBV10-3 and TRBJ1-2; 10 bases fit TRBD1. The CDR3 runs to 15 residues. Germline lookup yields CDR1 ENHRY and CDR2 SYGVKD. The junction had 9 bases not matched to a gene; V was cut back by 5 bases and J by 6 bases. CDR3 DNA: TGTGCCATCAGTCTACAGGGACAGGGGAGGGATGGCTACACCTTC. Amino acid sequence: CAISLQGQGRDGYTF.

This clone showed up just once. This chain uses TRBV6-1 with TRBJ2-7; TRBD2 matches at 12 bases. The V and J ends lost 6 bases and 7 bases, in that order; junction bases with no gene match: 10. Germline CDR1 and CDR2: MNHNS and SASEGT. CDR3 length: 15 amino acids. In DNA form, the CDR3 reads TGTGCCAGCAGAATAGGCGCTAGCGGGAGGGAGGAGCAGTACTTC. It is translated as CASRIGASGREEQYF.

The chain couples TRBV4-1 to TRBJ1-3, with unresolved D. Trimming stripped 0 bases from V and 0 bases from J, with 12 bases between. The germline gives CDR1 MGHRA, CDR2 YSYEKL. This CDR3 spans 17 amino acids. The CDR3 sequence: CASSQDLAISSGNTIYF. CDR3 nucleotide sequence: TGCGCCAGCAGCCAAGATCTGGCCATCAGCTCTGGAAACACCATATATTTT.

This clone occurred once. The rearrangement uses TRBV27 and TRBJ2-7; D is possibly TRBD1 (7 bases). The CDR3 length is 15 residues. The germline V and J ends were trimmed by 3 bases and 1 base, with 13 bases remaining between them. Germline V lookup: CDR1 MNHEY, CDR2 SMNVEV (reference sequence). The CDR3 DNA sequence: TGTGCCAGCAGTTTCGGGGCAGGGGGGTCCTACGAGCAGTACTTC. This codes for CASSFGAGGSYEQYF.

V gene TRBV6-6 combines with J gene TRBJ2-5; D may be TRBD1 (6 bases). Deletions cut 2 bases from V and 7 bases from J, with 17 bases between. The CDR3 length is 15 residues. CDR1 is MNHNY, CDR2 SVGAGI, per germline (reference sequence). The CDR3 nucleotides read TGTGCCAGCAGTTACGAGGGACACCTGGTATGGACCCAGTACTTC. Its translation is CASSYEGHLVWTQYF.

V is TRBV4-1 and J is TRBJ2-1; D gene ambiguous. In germline, CDR1 is MGHRA, CDR2 YSYEKL. The CDR3 spans 16 residues. Trimming cost V 0 bases and J 2 bases, with 11 bases left between them. CDR3 sequence (DNA): TGCGCCAGCAGCCAAGATCAGGAAGGAACCTACAATGAGCAGTTCTTC. It is translated as CASSQDQEGTYNEQFF.

The chain carries TRBV7-2 and TRBJ2-7; tentative D call: TRBD2 (5 bases). From germline, CDR1 is SGHTA and CDR2 FQGNSA. The ends were cut back, 5 bases at V and 0 bases at J, with 11 bases in the middle. The CDR3 extends over 14 amino acids. CDR3 in DNA: TGTGCCAGCAGCCCCGCGGACTCCTCCTACGAGCAGTACTTC. Translation gives CASSPADSSYEQYF.

The chain has TRBV28 and TRBJ1-2, with 9 bases fitting TRBD1. CDR3 length: 14 amino acids. Germline trimming cut 8 bases from V and 2 bases from J; bases unmatched to any gene: 6. Germline V gives CDR1 MDHEN, CDR2 SYDVKM. CDR3 nucleotide sequence: TGTGCCAGCGTATCGACAGGGGGGAACTATGGCTACACCTTC. Translation: CASVSTGGNYGYTF.